The clone carrying this T cell receptor beta chain appeared a few times. Antigen: not known. The data originate from a study of shared clonotypes between healthy human individuals. Study-wide background: Plates per donor: three CD4 naive, three CD4 memory, two CD8 naive, one CD8 memory. The study's findings and limits: Represented diversity (both genetic and exposure-history) was limited by the small number of donors.

This CDR3 contains 14 residues. Trimming at V came to 3 bases and at J to 2 bases, leaving 2 bases not matched to a gene. Germline V gene lookup returns CDR1 MNHNS and CDR2 SASEGT. Profiling relied on immunoSEQ multiplex PCR, and the TCRdb table lists in-frame clones only, not all of them. The sample contains about 700,000 clones, around two thirds of which appear only once. This chain connects TRBV6-1 to TRBJ2-5; TRBD1 matches at 8 bases. Input material: memory CD4+ T cells sorted from blood. The sample's subset: CD45RA-negative fraction. The source is a woman in her 30s in good health. The CDR3 sequence: CASSENRGQETQYF. The CDR3 DNA reads TGTGCCAGCAGTGAGAACAGGGGGCAAGAGACCCAGTACTTC.